What follows are 32 T cell receptor beta chains derived from one specimen sequenced in a study of blood T cell repertoires in COVID-19. TCRdb's table, derived via immunoSEQ multiplex PCR, lists solely in-frame clones and lacks some. This sample yields about 360,000 clones, of which around nine tenths are seen a single time; less than 3.5% belongs to the top ten. The sequencing sample was made of peripheral blood. These receptors were collected from a human donor in a cohort sampled during active COVID-19.

This clone was observed a handful of times. The chain links TRBV7-6 to TRBJ2-7; D might be TRBD1 (8 bases). CDR1 is SGHVS, CDR2 FNYEAQ, per germline. Trimming took off 4 bases at V and 3 bases at J, with 13 bases between the two ends. This CDR3 is 14 amino acids long. CDR3 bases: TGTGCCAGCAGCTCAGGGGGCGGGGGCTACGAGCAGTACTTC. This codes for CASSSGGGGYEQYF. The full variable domain, with the rest looked up from reference TRBV7-6 and TRBJ2-7, is GAGVSQSPRYKVTKRGQDVALRCDPISGHVSLYWYRQALGQGPEFLTYFNYEAQQDKSGLPNDRFSAERPEGSISTLTIQRTEQRDSAMYRCASSSGGGGYEQYFGPGTRLTVT.

The V call is TRBV28, the J call TRBJ2-3, with D tentatively TRBD1 (6 bases). This CDR3 contains 15 residues. The V and J ends lost 5 bases and 1 base respectively, with 13 bases between them. Looked up from germline, CDR1 is MDHEN and CDR2 is SYDVKM. The CDR3 spells CASSKGGSGTDTQYF. The DNA for the CDR3 is TGTGCCAGCAGTAAAGGGGGTTCTGGCACAGATACGCAGTATTTT.

The rearrangement links TRBV5-1 to TRBJ1-2; D is possibly TRBD1 (6 bases). The V end lost 0 bases, the J end lost 3 bases, and 12 bases lay between the germline ends. The germline gives CDR1 SGHRS, CDR2 YFSETQ. CDR3 length equals 15 residues. The CDR3 region has the DNA TGCGCCAGCAGCTTGGGGGCAGGGGACCACTATGGCTACACCTTC. Translating gives CASSLGAGDHYGYTF.

The gene calls are TRBV11-2 and TRBJ2-7, with 9 bases fitting TRBD2. CDR3 length: 20 residues. The germline CDR1 and CDR2 sequences are SGHAT and FQNNGV. The ends lost 0 bases at V and 2 bases at J; junction bases unmatched: 17. CDR3 residues: CASSLDGGGRAFGSPYEQYF. The CDR3 DNA follows: TGTGCCAGCAGCTTAGATGGTGGCGGGAGGGCCTTTGGCTCCCCCTACGAGCAGTACTTC. The whole variable domain, remainder taken from reference TRBV11-2 and TRBJ2-7, is EAGVAQSPRYKIIEKRQSVAFWCNPISGHATLYWYQQILGQGPKLLIQFQNNGVVDDSQLPKDRFSAERLKGVDSTLKIQPAKLEDSAVYLCASSLDGGGRAFGSPYEQYFGPGTRLTVT.

CDR3 nucleotide sequence: TGTGCCAGCAGAGCCGCGGCAGGGCGGTTAGCTTTCTTT. Encoded protein: CASRAAAGRLAFF. V usage is TRBV28 and J usage is TRBJ1-1; a possible D gene is TRBD1 (5 bases). Germline CDR1 reads MDHEN; CDR2 reads SYDVKM. This CDR3 is built from 13 residues. The ends were cut back, 6 bases at V and 10 bases at J, with 18 bases in the middle. Full variable domain (outside the CDR3, taken from reference TRBV28 and TRBJ1-1): DVKVTQSSRYLVKRTGEKVFLECVQDMDHENMFWYRQDPGLGLRLIYFSYDVKMKEKGDIPEGYSVSREKKERFSLILESASTNQTSMYLCASRAAAGRLAFFGQGTRLTVV.

The rearrangement joins TRBV19 to TRBJ1-1; D remains unclear. Germline assignment: CDR1 LNHDA and CDR2 SQIVND (reference sequence). V lost 5 bases and J lost 3, with 19 bases in between. The CDR3 covers 16 residues. CDR3 nucleotide sequence: TGTGCCAGTAGTGCCCGGACTGGTACCGCTGACACTGAAGCTTTCTTT. This codes for CASSARTGTADTEAFF.

This clone was detected only once. DNA for the CDR3: TGCGCCAGCAGCTTCAACAGGGGGTCCCGAGGGGCCAACGTCCTGACTTTC. Protein sequence: CASSFNRGSRGANVLTF. The V and J genes are TRBV5-1 and TRBJ2-6; 8 positions agree with TRBD1. The CDR3 runs 17 residues. Germline trimming cut 2 bases from V and 4 bases from J; bases unmatched to any gene: 8. Germline assignment: CDR1 SGHRS and CDR2 YFSETQ.

The genes are TRBV4-1 and TRBJ2-1, with 8 bases lining up with TRBD1. The CDR3 length is 14 residues. Trimming at V came to 4 bases and at J to 8 bases, leaving 7 bases not matched to a gene. CDR1 is MGHRA, CDR2 YSYEKL, per germline. DNA for the CDR3: TGCGCCAGCAGCCGGAATCAGGGGGCGGATGAGCAGTTCTTC. It translates to CASSRNQGADEQFF.

This clone was detected once. This chain links TRBV6-6 with TRBJ1-5; D gene unclear. Trimming cost V 4 bases and J 7 bases, with 14 bases left between them. Per germline, CDR1 MNHNY and CDR2 SVGAGI (reference sequence). The CDR3 runs 14 residues. CDR3 amino acids: CASSFFGDGQPQHF. Written as DNA, the CDR3 is TGTGCCAGCAGTTTTTTCGGGGATGGGCAGCCCCAGCATTTT.

The chain uses TRBV15 and TRBJ2-1, with 14 bases matching TRBD2. The CDR3 extends over 16 amino acids. V lost 5 bases, J lost 6 bases, and 6 bases stayed unmatched. Germline V lookup: CDR1 LNHNV, CDR2 YYDKDF (reference sequence). The CDR3 sequence: CATSRRTSGRINEQFF. CDR3 DNA: TGTGCCACCAGCCGAAGGACTAGCGGGAGGATCAATGAGCAGTTCTTC.

To note about this clone: Relative to the germline gene, one junction end is altered; a read error may explain this. The chain combines TRBV28 with TRBJ1-1, with D possibly TRBD1 on 5 matching bases. Germline V gene lookup returns CDR1 MDHEN and CDR2 SYDVKM. This CDR3 spans 17 amino acids. This CDR3 is CASLPSRAGPMNTEAFF. The CDR3 nucleotides are TGTGCCAGCTTACCGAGCCGGGCAGGGCCTATGAACACCGAAGCTTTCTTT. The entire variable domain, with the rest obtained from reference TRBV28 and TRBJ1-1, is as follows: DVKVTQSSRYLVKRTGEKVFLECVQDMDHENMFWYRQDPGLGLRLIYFSYDVKMKEKGDIPEGYSVSREKKERFSLILESASTNQTSMYLCASLPSRAGPMNTEAFFGQGTRLTVV.

Of note for this clone: The same CDR3 can be traced to other DNA sequences in this sample. The CDR3, as DNA: TGTGCCAGTTCAGCGGGAGAGACCCAGTACTTC. Amino acid sequence: CASSAGETQYF. J is TRBJ2-5 and V is TRBV19; tentative D call: TRBD2 (6 bases). CDR1 and CDR2 from the germline V gene are LNHDA and SQIVND (reference sequence). There are 11 residues in the CDR3. The V and J ends lost 8 bases and 4 bases respectively, with 8 bases between them.

V gene TRBV10-3 combines with J gene TRBJ1-2, with 7 bases fitting TRBD1. Germline CDR1 ENHRY, CDR2 SYGVKD. CDR3 length: 16 amino acids. V gave up 4 bases and J gave up 8 bases; unmatched junction bases: 16. The CDR3 nucleotides read TGTGCCATCAGTGGCGGACAGGTCGGTCCCCTTAAGGGCTACACCTTC. This codes for CAISGGQVGPLKGYTF.

V and J are TRBV5-1 and TRBJ2-5; D perhaps matches TRBD2 (5 bases). V was clipped by 5 bases and J by 5 bases, with 13 bases between them. The CDR3 is 13 amino acids. The germline CDR1 and CDR2 sequences are SGHRS and YFSETQ. The CDR3 region has the DNA TGCGCCAGCAGGTCTAGCTCCTTTGAGACCCAGTACTTC. Its protein is CASRSSSFETQYF.

This chain connects TRBV27 to TRBJ2-7, with 13 bases fitting TRBD2. The J segment lost 3 bases and the V segment lost 8 bases, leaving 7 bases of the junction unmatched. This CDR3 spans 15 amino acids. CDR1 is MNHEY and CDR2 is SMNVEV in the germline V gene (reference sequence). This CDR3 is CASHHGTSGIYEQYF. As DNA, the CDR3 is TGTGCCAGCCATCACGGGACTAGCGGGATCTACGAGCAGTACTTC.

In nucleotides, the CDR3 is TGCGCCAGCACAGGGACTAGCGGGGGGGCCTTTACAGATACGCAGTATTTT. Residues: CASTGTSGGAFTDTQYF. The V and J genes are TRBV5-1 and TRBJ2-3; 16 positions match TRBD2. Per germline, CDR1 SGHRS and CDR2 YFSETQ. The CDR3 is 17 amino acids. Trimming removed 6 bases from V and 3 bases from J; junction bases left unmatched: 7.

CDR3 sequence reads: CASSFSSTFEQYF. The CDR3 nucleotides read TGTGCCAGCAGCTTTTCGAGCACTTTCGAGCAGTACTTC. This chain uses TRBV7-9 with TRBJ2-7; D gene ambiguous. Germline CDR1 SEHNR, CDR2 FQNEAQ (reference sequence). V dropped 3 bases and J dropped 6 bases, with 12 bases sitting between them. This CDR3 has 13 residues.

This clone appeared a single time. The chain employs TRBV5-1 and TRBJ1-1; 8 positions match TRBD1. The CDR3 is 15 amino acids. The germline gives CDR1 SGHRS, CDR2 YFSETQ. V was pared by 4 bases and J by 4 bases, with 9 bases of the junction left unmatched. CDR3 protein: CASSLGQGGRTEAFF. CDR3 sequence (DNA): TGCGCCAGCAGCCTCGGACAGGGCGGGCGCACTGAAGCTTTCTTT.

This clone was picked up one time. This chain joins TRBV5-5 and TRBJ1-1; TRBD1 matches 10 bases. The trim removed 2 bases at V and 3 bases at J, leaving 7 bases unmatched. The CDR3 runs to 16 residues. Germline CDR1 SGHKS, CDR2 YYEKEE (reference sequence). CDR3 protein: CASSFTDRGRDTEAFF. The CDR3 DNA follows: TGTGCCAGCAGCTTTACGGACAGGGGGAGGGACACTGAAGCTTTCTTT. The entire variable domain, with the rest obtained from reference TRBV5-5 and TRBJ1-1, is as follows: DAGVTQSPTHLIKTRGQQVTLRCSPISGHKSVSWYQQVLGQGPQFIFQYYEKEERGRGNFPDRFSARQFPNYSSELNVNALLLGDSALYLCASSFTDRGRDTEAFFGQGTRLTVV.

The chain is built from TRBV28 and TRBJ1-2; possibly TRBD1 for D (5 bases). The CDR3 extends over 13 amino acids. Germline V gene data show CDR1 as MDHEN and CDR2 as SYDVKM. V was pared by 5 bases and J by 2 bases, with 9 bases between. The DNA for the CDR3 is TGTGCCAGCAGTCTACAGGTGAACTATGGCTACACCTTC. It translates to CASSLQVNYGYTF.

The chain uses TRBV4-2 and TRBJ2-5, with a weak D call TRBD2 (5 bases). Trimming took 1 base from V and 0 from J, leaving 21 bases between them. The CDR3 is 19 amino acids. Per germline, CDR1 LGHNA and CDR2 YNFKEQ. CDR3 DNA sequence: TGTGCCAGCAGCCAAGGTCTCCGGGATAGGTACCAGTACCAAGAGACCCAGTACTTC. It specifies CASSQGLRDRYQYQETQYF.

The chain is built from TRBV5-4 and TRBJ1-1; D might be TRBD1 (6 bases). Germline loops: CDR1 SGHNT, CDR2 YYREEE (reference sequence). Trimming took 0 bases from V and 1 from J, leaving 10 bases between them. The CDR3 length is 15 residues. In nucleotides, the CDR3 is TGTGCCAGCAGCTTGGAATGGGACAAGAACACTGAAGCTTTCTTT. This sequence encodes CASSLEWDKNTEAFF.

The genes are TRBV6-1 and TRBJ2-1; D is uncertain. V was trimmed by 5 bases and J by 3 bases, leaving 11 bases between them. CDR1 and CDR2 from the germline V gene are MNHNS and SASEGT. CDR3 length: 14 residues. CDR3 protein: CASSPSSLYNEQFF. The CDR3 region has the DNA TGTGCCAGCAGTCCTAGTTCCCTCTACAATGAGCAGTTCTTC.

This rearrangement joins TRBV19 to TRBJ1-1, with D possibly being TRBD1 (5 bases). Germline assignment: CDR1 LNHDA and CDR2 SQIVND (reference sequence). Trimming pared 3 bases from V and 5 bases from J, leaving 16 bases between. This CDR3 comprises 15 residues. CDR3 protein: CASSIAGSTRTEAFF. The DNA of the CDR3 is TGTGCCAGTAGTATCGCAGGGTCGACAAGGACTGAAGCTTTCTTT.

The V and J genes are TRBV30 and TRBJ2-1, with D possibly being TRBD1 (6 bases). V lost 7 bases, J lost 10 bases, and 29 bases lay in between. Germline V lookup: CDR1 GTSNPN, CDR2 SVGIG (reference sequence). The CDR3 loop spans 16 amino acids. The CDR3 bases are TGTGCCTCTAGGATTTCATTACTAAGGGCCCAGGGGGAGCAGTTCTTC. Translated: CASRISLLRAQGEQFF.

The chain combines TRBV14 with TRBJ2-7, with 7 bases aligning to TRBD1. CDR1 is SGHDN and CDR2 is FVKESK in the germline V gene. This CDR3 spans 15 amino acids. V dropped 1 base and J dropped 5; count of bases not matched to a gene: 8. CDR3 loop: CASSQADREFHEQYF. CDR3 nucleotides: TGTGCCAGCAGCCAAGCCGACAGGGAGTTCCACGAGCAGTACTTC.

The chain combines TRBV6-5 with TRBJ2-3; D is undetermined. Germline loops: CDR1 MNHEY, CDR2 SVGAGI. This CDR3 contains 15 residues. V gave up 2 bases and J gave up 4 bases, with 13 bases separating them. The CDR3 sequence is CASSYPETPPDTQYF. The CDR3 DNA follows: TGTGCCAGCAGTTACCCCGAGACTCCACCAGATACGCAGTATTTT.

The CDR3 here is CASSQGGGSYEQYF. DNA of the CDR3: TGCGCCAGCAGCCAAGGGGGAGGGTCCTACGAGCAGTACTTC. The chain employs TRBV4-1 and TRBJ2-7, with TRBD2 identical over 7 bases. CDR1 and CDR2 from the germline V gene are MGHRA and YSYEKL. This CDR3 region has 14 residues. The junction had 1 base not matched to a gene; V was cut back by 1 base and J by 1 base.

This sequence joins TRBV3-1 (or the pseudogene TRBV3-2) and TRBJ2-7; TRBD2 might be the D (5 bases). This CDR3 region has 13 residues. CDR1 and CDR2 from the germline V gene are LGHDT and YNNKEL (reference sequence). Between the trimmed V and J ends, which lost 4 bases and 7 bases, there was a span of 14 bases. The CDR3 spells CASSPSGETEQYF. The CDR3 DNA sequence: TGTGCCAGCAGCCCTTCCGGGGAAACTGAGCAGTACTTC.

The rearrangement joins TRBV7-9 to TRBJ1-1; D perhaps matches TRBD1 (5 bases). The CDR3 sequence is 13 residues long. Trimming stripped 3 bases from V and 11 bases from J, with 16 bases between. Germline V gene sequence: CDR1 SEHNR, CDR2 FQNEAQ (reference sequence). CDR3 in amino acids: CASSLRRGERAFF. The CDR3 region has the DNA TGTGCCAGCAGCTTGCGGCGGGGGGAAAGGGCTTTCTTT.

The CDR3 protein is CASSQGRAAQPQHF. In nucleotides, the CDR3 is TGTGCCAGCAGCCAAGGGCGTGCCGCGCAGCCCCAGCATTTT. This chain joins TRBV16 and TRBJ1-5; no reliable D call. V was trimmed by 2 bases and J by 7 bases, leaving 12 bases between them. This CDR3 is built from 14 residues. Germline-derived CDR1 and CDR2 are KGHSY and FQNENV.

CDR3 amino acids: CASSVTGTAVYNEQFF. CDR3 nucleotides: TGTGCCAGCAGCGTAACCGGGACAGCAGTCTACAATGAGCAGTTCTTC. The chain couples TRBV11-2 to TRBJ2-1; TRBD1 matches 7 bases. The CDR3 length is 16 residues. V dropped 5 bases and J dropped 3; count of bases not matched to a gene: 10. Germline V CDR1 and CDR2: SGHAT, FQNNGV.